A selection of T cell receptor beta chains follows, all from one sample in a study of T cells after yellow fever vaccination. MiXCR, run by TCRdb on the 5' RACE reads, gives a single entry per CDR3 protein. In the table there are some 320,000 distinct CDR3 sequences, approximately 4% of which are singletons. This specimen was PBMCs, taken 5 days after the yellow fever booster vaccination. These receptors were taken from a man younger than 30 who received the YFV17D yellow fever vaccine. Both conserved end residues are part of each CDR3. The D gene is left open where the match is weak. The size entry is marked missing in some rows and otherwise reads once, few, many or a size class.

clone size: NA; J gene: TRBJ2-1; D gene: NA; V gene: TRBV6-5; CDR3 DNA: TGTGCCAGCGGGGTGAATGAGCAGTTCTTC; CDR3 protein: CASGVNEQFF
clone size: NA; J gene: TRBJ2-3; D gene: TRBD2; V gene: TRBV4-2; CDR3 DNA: TGTGCCAGCAGCCAAGGGGCAGCGGGGGCAGGCACAGATACGCAGTATTTT; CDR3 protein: CASSQGAAGAGTDTQYF
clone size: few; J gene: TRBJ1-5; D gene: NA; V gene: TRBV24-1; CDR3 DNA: TGTGCCACCAGTGAGGGGGATCAGCCCCAGCATTTT; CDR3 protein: CATSEGDQPQHF
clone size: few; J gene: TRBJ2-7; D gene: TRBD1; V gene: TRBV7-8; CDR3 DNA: TGTGCCAGCAACGAAGGACAGGGGCTGAACTCCTACGAGCAGTACTTC; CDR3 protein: CASNEGQGLNSYEQYF
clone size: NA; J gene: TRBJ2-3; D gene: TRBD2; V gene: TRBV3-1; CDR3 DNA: TGTGCCAGCGGCTCCGGACTAGCGGGGGGGAATACGCAGTATTTT; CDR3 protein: CASGSGLAGGNTQYF
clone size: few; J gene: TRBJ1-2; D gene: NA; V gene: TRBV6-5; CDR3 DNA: TGTGCCAGCAGTTACCGGTCCCCCACCGGGGGCTACACCTTC; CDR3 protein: CASSYRSPTGGYTF
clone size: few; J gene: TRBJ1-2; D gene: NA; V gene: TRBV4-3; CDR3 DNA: TGCGCCAGCAGCCAAGTGCCGCTGCCCTCGAGGGGCTACACCTTC; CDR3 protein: CASSQVPLPSRGYTF
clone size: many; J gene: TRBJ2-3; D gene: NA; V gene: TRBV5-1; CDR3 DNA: TGCGCCAGCAGTCAACGAATCAGGGAGGGGGCAGATACGCAGTATTTT; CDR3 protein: CASSQRIREGADTQYF
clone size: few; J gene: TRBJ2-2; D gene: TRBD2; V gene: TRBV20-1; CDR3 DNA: TGCAGTGCTGTCAGACTAGCGGGGGATGGAGGCACCGGGGAGCTGTTTTTT; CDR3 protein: CSAVRLAGDGGTGELFF
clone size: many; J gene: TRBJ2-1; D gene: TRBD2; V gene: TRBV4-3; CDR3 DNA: TGCGCCAGCAGCCAAGATAGTTCACGGGGACTAGGCCATAATGAGCAGTTCTTC; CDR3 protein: CASSQDSSRGLGHNEQFF
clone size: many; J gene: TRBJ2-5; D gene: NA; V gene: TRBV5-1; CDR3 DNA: TGCGCCAGCCAAAAAGGGAACAACCAAGAGACCCAGTACTTC; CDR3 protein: CASQKGNNQETQYF
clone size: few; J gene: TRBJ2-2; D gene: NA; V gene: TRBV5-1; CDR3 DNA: TGCGCCAGCAGCTCCAGGGGTGACACCGGGGAGCTGTTTTTT; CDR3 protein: CASSSRGDTGELFF
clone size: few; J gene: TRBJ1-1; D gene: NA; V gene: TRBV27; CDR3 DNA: TGTGCCAGCAGGCCCATCGCGGCTAGCACTGAAGCTTTCTTT; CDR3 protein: CASRPIAASTEAFF
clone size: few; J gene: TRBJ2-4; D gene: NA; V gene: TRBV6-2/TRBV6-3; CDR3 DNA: TGTGCCAGCAGTTCTCCGGGGGAAGAAAACATTCAGTACTTC; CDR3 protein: CASSSPGEENIQYF
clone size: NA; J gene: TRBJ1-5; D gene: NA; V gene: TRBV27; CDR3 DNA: TGTGCCAGCAGACGGGAACCTTATAGCAATCAGCCCCAGCATTTT; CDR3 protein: CASRREPYSNQPQHF
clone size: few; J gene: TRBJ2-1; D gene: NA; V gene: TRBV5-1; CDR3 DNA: TGCGCCAGCACCAAAGACCTCTACAATGAGCAGTTCTTC; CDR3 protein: CASTKDLYNEQFF
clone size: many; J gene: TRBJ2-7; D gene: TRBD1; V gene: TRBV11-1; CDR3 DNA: TGTGCCAGCAGCCGGGGACAGCCTTACGAGCAGTACTTC; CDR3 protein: CASSRGQPYEQYF
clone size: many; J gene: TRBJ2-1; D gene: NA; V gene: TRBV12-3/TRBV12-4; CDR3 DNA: TGTGCCAGCGTCCTCGGTCGGCGGGGCTACAATGAGCAGTTCTTC; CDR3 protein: CASVLGRRGYNEQFF
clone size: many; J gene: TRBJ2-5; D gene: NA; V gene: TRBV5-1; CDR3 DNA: TGCGCCAGCAGCTTGTTGCCGGGACAAGAGACCCAGTACTTC; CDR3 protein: CASSLLPGQETQYF
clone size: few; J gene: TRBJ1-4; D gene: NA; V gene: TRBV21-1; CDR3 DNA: TGTGCCAGCAGCAATTCACCAGGGAGTGCAACTAATGAAAAACTGTTTTTT; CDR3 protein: CASSNSPGSATNEKLFF
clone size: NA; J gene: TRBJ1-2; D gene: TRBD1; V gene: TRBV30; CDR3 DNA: TGTGCCTGGAGGGATACAGGGGGCGCGGGTGGCTACACCTTC; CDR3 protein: CAWRDTGGAGGYTF
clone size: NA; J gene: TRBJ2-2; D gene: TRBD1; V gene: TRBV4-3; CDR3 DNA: TGCGCCAGCAGCCCTCTCGGGACAGGGGACGACACCGGGGAGCTGTTTTTT; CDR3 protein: CASSPLGTGDDTGELFF
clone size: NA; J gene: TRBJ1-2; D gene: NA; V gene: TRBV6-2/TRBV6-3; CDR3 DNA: TGTGCCAGCAGTTGGTATTTGGGGGAGCCGGGCTACACCTTC; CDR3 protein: CASSWYLGEPGYTF
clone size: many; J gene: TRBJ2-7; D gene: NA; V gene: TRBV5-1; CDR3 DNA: TGCGCCAGCAGCTTGTCAGCCCCCGCCTACGAGCAGTACTTC; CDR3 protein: CASSLSAPAYEQYF
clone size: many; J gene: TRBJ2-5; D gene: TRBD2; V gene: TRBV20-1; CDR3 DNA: TGCAGTGCTTCGGGACTAGCCGAAGAGACCCAGTACTTC; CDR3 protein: CSASGLAEETQYF
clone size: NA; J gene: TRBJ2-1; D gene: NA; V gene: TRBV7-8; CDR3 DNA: TGTGCCAGCAGTTTCGCCGGGGCTAATGAGCAGTTCTTC; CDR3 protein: CASSFAGANEQFF
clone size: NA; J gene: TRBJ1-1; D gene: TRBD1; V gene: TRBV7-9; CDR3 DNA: TGTGCCAGCAGTCTTACCGGGACAGTGAACACTGAAGCTTTCTTT; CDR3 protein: CASSLTGTVNTEAFF
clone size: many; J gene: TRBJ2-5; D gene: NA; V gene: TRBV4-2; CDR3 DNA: TGTGCCAGCAGCCAAGAGGGACCCCAGGAGACCCAGTACTTC; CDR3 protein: CASSQEGPQETQYF
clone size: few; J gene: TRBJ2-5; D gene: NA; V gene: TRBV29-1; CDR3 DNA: TGCAGCGTTGTTAACAAGAACAGAGAGACCCCCTACTTC; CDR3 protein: CSVVNKNRETPYF
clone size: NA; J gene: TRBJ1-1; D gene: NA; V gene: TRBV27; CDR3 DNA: TGTGCCAGCAGCCCCGGAAACGGTGACACTGAAGCTTTCTTT; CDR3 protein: CASSPGNGDTEAFF
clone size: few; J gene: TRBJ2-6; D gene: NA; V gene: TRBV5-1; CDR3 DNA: TGCGCCAGCAGCTTGGGGGGCAACTCTGGGGCCAACGTCCTGACTTTC; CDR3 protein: CASSLGGNSGANVLTF
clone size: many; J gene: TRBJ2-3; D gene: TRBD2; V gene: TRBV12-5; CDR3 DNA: TGTGCTAGTGGTTTGGGCGGGGGGGCCCCCGAAGATACGCAGTATTTT; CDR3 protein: CASGLGGGAPEDTQYF
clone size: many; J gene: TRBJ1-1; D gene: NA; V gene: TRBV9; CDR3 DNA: TGTGCCAGCAGCGTCGCGGAGGGTGAAGCTTTCTTT; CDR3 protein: CASSVAEGEAFF
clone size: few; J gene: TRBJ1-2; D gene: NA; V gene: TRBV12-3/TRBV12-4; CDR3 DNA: TGTGCCAGCAGTTTAGCGACGGACTATGGCTACACCTTC; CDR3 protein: CASSLATDYGYTF
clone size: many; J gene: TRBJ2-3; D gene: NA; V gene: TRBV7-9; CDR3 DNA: TGTGCCAGCAGCCCGAGGGTTGGTACGCAGTATTTT; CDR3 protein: CASSPRVGTQYF
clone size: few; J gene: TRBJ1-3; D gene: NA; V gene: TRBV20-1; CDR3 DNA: TGCAGTGCTAGGAAGGGGACATACCCAGCTGTAAATCCTGGAAACACCATATATTTT; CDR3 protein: CSARKGTYPAVNPGNTIYF
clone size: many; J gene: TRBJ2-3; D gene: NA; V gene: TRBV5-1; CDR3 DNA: TGCGCCAGCAGCTTGAGGGATACGCAGTATTTT; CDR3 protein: CASSLRDTQYF
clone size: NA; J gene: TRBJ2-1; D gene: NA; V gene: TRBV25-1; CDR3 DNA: TGTGCCAGCAGTGTCGGCAGGGGCTGGGGTGAGCAGTTCTTC; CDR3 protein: CASSVGRGWGEQFF
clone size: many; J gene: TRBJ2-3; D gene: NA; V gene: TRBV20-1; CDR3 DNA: TGCAGTGTTAACTGGGGCCCAGATACGCAGTATTTT; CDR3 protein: CSVNWGPDTQYF
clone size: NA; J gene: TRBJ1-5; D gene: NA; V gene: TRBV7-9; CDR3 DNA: TGTGCCAGCAGCCCGCAGGGGTTAGAGAATCAGCCCCAGCATTTT; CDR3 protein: CASSPQGLENQPQHF
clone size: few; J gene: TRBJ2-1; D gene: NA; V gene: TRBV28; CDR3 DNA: TGTGCCAGCAGTCCCAGGGGCCGGAACAATGAGCAGTTCTTC; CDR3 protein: CASSPRGRNNEQFF
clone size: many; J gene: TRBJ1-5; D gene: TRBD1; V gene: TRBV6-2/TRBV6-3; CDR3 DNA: TGTGCCAGCAGCCTCTGGGACAGGGTCAATCAGCCCCAGCATTTT; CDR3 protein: CASSLWDRVNQPQHF
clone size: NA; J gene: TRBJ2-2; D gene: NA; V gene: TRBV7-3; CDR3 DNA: TGTGCCAGCAGCTTAAAGGGGTCAAGATCATCCGGGGAGCTGTTTTTT; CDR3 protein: CASSLKGSRSSGELFF
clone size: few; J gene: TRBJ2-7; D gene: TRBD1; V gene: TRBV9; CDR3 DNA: TGTGCCAGCAGCACCGGGACAGGGGACTACGAGCAGTACTTC; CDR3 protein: CASSTGTGDYEQYF
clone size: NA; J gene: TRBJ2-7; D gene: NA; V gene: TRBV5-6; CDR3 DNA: TGTGCCAGCAGCTTAAGGCCAGGGAATAGTCACGAGCAGTACTTC; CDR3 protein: CASSLRPGNSHEQYF
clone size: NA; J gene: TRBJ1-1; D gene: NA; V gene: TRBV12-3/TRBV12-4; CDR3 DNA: TGTGCCAGCAGCGCCGGGACAAGAAACACTGAAGCTTTCTTT; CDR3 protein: CASSAGTRNTEAFF
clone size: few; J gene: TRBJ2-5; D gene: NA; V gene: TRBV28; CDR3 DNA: TGTGCCAGCAGCCCGCCGGGCCGGGGGCGAGAGACCCAGTACTTC; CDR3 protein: CASSPPGRGRETQYF
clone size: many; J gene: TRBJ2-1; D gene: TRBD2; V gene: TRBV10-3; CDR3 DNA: TGTGCCATCAGGGAGAGCGGGGGGCTGAATGAGCAGTTCTTC; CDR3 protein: CAIRESGGLNEQFF
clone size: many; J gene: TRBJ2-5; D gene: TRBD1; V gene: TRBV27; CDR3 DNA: TGTGCCAGCAGGAACAGGGGAGAGACCCAGTACTTC; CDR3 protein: CASRNRGETQYF
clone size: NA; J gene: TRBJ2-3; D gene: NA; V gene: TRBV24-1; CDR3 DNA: TGTGCCACCAGTGACGCTAGCGCCGGGGGCGATACGCAGTATTTT; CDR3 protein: CATSDASAGGDTQYF
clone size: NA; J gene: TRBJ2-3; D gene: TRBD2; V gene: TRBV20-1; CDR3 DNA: TGCAGTGCTAGTCCTACTCCTAGCGGGGGGTCCACAGATACGCAGTATTTT; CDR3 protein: CSASPTPSGGSTDTQYF
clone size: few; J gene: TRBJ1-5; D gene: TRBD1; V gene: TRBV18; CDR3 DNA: TGTGCCAGCTCACCGACAGGGGGGAACAATCAGCCCCAGCATTTT; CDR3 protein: CASSPTGGNNQPQHF
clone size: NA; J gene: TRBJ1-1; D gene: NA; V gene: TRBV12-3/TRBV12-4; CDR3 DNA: TGTGCCAGCAGTTTTATCGGAGAGAGGGAAGCTTTCTTT; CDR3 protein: CASSFIGEREAFF